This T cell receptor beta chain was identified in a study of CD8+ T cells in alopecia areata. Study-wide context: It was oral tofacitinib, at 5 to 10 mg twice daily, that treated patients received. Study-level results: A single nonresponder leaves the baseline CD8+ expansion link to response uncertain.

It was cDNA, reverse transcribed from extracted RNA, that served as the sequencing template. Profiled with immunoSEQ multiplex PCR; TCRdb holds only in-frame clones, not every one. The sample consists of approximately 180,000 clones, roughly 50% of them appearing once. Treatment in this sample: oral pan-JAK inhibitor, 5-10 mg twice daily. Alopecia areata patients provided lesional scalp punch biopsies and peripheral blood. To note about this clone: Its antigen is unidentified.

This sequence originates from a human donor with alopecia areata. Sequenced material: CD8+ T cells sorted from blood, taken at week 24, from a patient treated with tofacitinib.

The DNA of the CDR3 is TGTGCCTGGAGTACTGGGACGGCCTACGAGCAGTACTTC. It yields the protein CAWSTGTAYEQYF. The rearrangement joins TRBV30 to TRBJ2-7; TRBD1 or TRBD2 may be the D gene (5 bases each). V gave up 2 bases and J gave up 2 bases, with 10 bases separating them. This CDR3 region has 13 residues. The germline V gene encodes CDR1 GTSNPN and CDR2 SVGIG (reference sequence).